The rows below give T cell receptor beta chains drawn from one sample of a study of cytomegalovirus exposure and HLA in healthy donors. Using immunoSEQ multiplex PCR, the repertoire was profiled, and TCRdb retains in-frame clones only, with some absent. Seen here are 200,000 or so clones, 70% to 85% observed once, and the top ten hold about 0.094%. Material for sequencing was PBMCs. These receptors all stem from a boy aged 2 to 9 in good health and CMV-seronegative. Each CDR3 is given with its conserved first and last residue. The order of the fields is V gene, D gene, clone size, J gene, CDR3 DNA, CDR3 protein. A D gene is named only where the DNA matches it firmly. Expanded clones get a size class; other rows say once, few or many, or leave the size out.

>TRBV7-3|TRBD1|-|TRBJ2-7
TGTGCCAGCAGCTGCCTACCGGGACAGGGCCTCGCCGCCGGGACCTACGAGCAGTACTTC
CASSCLPGQGLAAGTYEQYF
>TRBV2|TRBD2|-|TRBJ2-5
TGTGCCAGCAGTTCGGTCGGCGGGGGGCCGGGGGGGACCCAGTACTTC
CASSSVGGGPGGTQYF
>TRBV7-2|TRBD2|-|TRBJ2-5
TGTGCCAGCAGCCCGCGGACTAGCGGGGAAGAGACCCAGTACTTC
CASSPRTSGEETQYF
>TRBV11-2|TRBD2|-|TRBJ2-3
TGTGCCAGCAGCCTGCGGGGGGGACTCACAGATACGCAGTATTTT
CASSLRGGLTDTQYF
>TRBV6-4|-|-|TRBJ1-5
TGTGCCAGCAGTCTGGACTTATCCTATAGCAATCAGCCCCAGCATTTT
CASSLDLSYSNQPQHF
>TRBV6-5|-|-|TRBJ2-7
TGTGCCAGCAGTTACCGCAGGGGCGACTACGAGCAGTACTTC
CASSYRRGDYEQYF
>TRBV27|-|-|TRBJ1-3
TGTGCCAGCAGTTTACGGGGTTCTGGAAACACCATATATTTT
CASSLRGSGNTIYF
>TRBV9|-|once|TRBJ2-5
TGTGCCAGCAGCTCCGGGACTTATCAAGAGACCCAGTACTTC
CASSSGTYQETQYF
>TRBV9|-|once|TRBJ2-7
TGTGCCAGCAGCGCGAGTTCGGCGGGTACCTACGAGCAGTACTTC
CASSASSAGTYEQYF
>TRBV7-2|TRBD1|-|TRBJ2-3
TGTGCCAGCAGCTTAGATCAGGGGGCAGATACGCAGTATTTT
CASSLDQGADTQYF
>TRBV4-3|-|-|TRBJ1-3
TGCGCCAGCAGCCAAGACAGAGGAGGACTGAGGAACACCATATATTTT
CASSQDRGGLRNTIYF
>TRBV2|TRBD2|-|TRBJ2-3
TGTGCCAGCAGTGGGCCGGGGGGGGGAGGAGATACGCAGTATTTT
CASSGPGGGGDTQYF
>TRBV5-8|-|-|TRBJ1-5
TGTGCCAGCACCGCTTGGACTAGGCAGCATAGCAATCAGCCCCAGCATTTT
CASTAWTRQHSNQPQHF
>TRBV5-4|TRBD1|-|TRBJ2-1
TGTGCCAGCAGCCCCAGGACAGGGGAGGGGGTTGAGCAGTTCTTC
CASSPRTGEGVEQFF
>TRBV5-1|-|few|TRBJ2-3
TGCGCCAGCAGCTTGGGACAGAACACAGATACGCAGTATTTT
CASSLGQNTDTQYF
>TRBV6-4|TRBD1|-|TRBJ1-5
TGTGCCAGCAGTGACCCGGACAGGAACCCGAATCAGCCCCAGCATTTT
CASSDPDRNPNQPQHF
>TRBV6-5|-|-|TRBJ1-1
TGTGCCAGCAGTTACTCGAGGGAGACTGAAGCTTTCTTT
CASSYSRETEAFF
>TRBV5-4|-|few|TRBJ1-4
TGTGCCAGCAGCACCCGTGGACAGAATGAAAAACTGTTTTTT
CASSTRGQNEKLFF
>TRBV7-2|-|-|TRBJ2-3
TGTGCCAGCACCATTGTTGGGGCTCCCGGGGATACGCAGTATTTT
CASTIVGAPGDTQYF
>TRBV7-9|-|-|TRBJ1-3
TGTGCCAGCAGCTTTGCAGTAATAGGAAACACCATATATTTT
CASSFAVIGNTIYF
>TRBV29-1|TRBD1|-|TRBJ1-3
TGCAGCGTGCACAGACAGGGGTCCTCTGGAAACACCATATATTTT
CSVHRQGSSGNTIYF
>TRBV30|-|-|TRBJ2-7
TGTGCCTGGAAGGAAGGGGGACGCGAGCAGTACTTC
CAWKEGGREQYF
>TRBV7-2|-|-|TRBJ2-2
TGTGCCAGCAGCCAGCCCGGGACAAGCCTTATGACCGGGGAGCTGTTTTTT
CASSQPGTSLMTGELFF
>TRBV7-9|-|-|TRBJ1-2
TGTGCCAGCAGCTTTATCTCTTGGACTCCCGAAGCTAACTATGGCTACACCTTC
CASSFISWTPEANYGYTF
>TRBV6-6|-|once|TRBJ2-5
TGTGCCAGCAATCTAGCGCGGACGGGAGAGACCCAGTACTTC
CASNLARTGETQYF
>TRBV5-1|TRBD1|-|TRBJ1-1
TGCGCCAGCAGCTCCGCCGGGACAGCTACCTTGAACACTGAAGCTTTCTTT
CASSSAGTATLNTEAFF
>TRBV18|-|-|TRBJ2-3
TGTGCCAGCTCACCCAGGACAGCTAGCACAGATACGCAGTATTTT
CASSPRTASTDTQYF
>TRBV29-1|TRBD2|-|TRBJ2-3
TGCAGCGTTGAAAGTATCTGGGGGGGAGATACGCAGTATTTT
CSVESIWGGDTQYF